What follows describes a single T cell receptor (beta chain). The cohort comprised adults aged roughly 18 to 95 years residing in 20 to 25 US areas. This sample was included in a study of blood T cell repertoires in COVID-19. Study in general: The analysed material was cDNA or gDNA that came from T cells, B-cell-depleted T cells, or PBMCs.

The method was immunoSEQ multiplex PCR; TCRdb's version includes in-frame clones alone and lacks a portion of them. The sample holds roughly 250,000 clones, approximately 83% seen once. The length of the CDR3 is 11 residues. V lost 8 bases and J 5 bases, leaving 8 bases between the germline ends. CDR1 and CDR2 (germline): MNHEY, SVGAGI. This receptor was taken from a woman in her thirties or forties with acute COVID-19. The rearrangement links TRBV6-5 to TRBJ2-3; D unclear. Sequenced input: PBMCs or T cells enriched from blood (not recorded which). The CDR3 loop reads CASLTGDTQYF. The CDR3 DNA reads TGTGCCAGCCTTACTGGAGATACGCAGTATTTT.